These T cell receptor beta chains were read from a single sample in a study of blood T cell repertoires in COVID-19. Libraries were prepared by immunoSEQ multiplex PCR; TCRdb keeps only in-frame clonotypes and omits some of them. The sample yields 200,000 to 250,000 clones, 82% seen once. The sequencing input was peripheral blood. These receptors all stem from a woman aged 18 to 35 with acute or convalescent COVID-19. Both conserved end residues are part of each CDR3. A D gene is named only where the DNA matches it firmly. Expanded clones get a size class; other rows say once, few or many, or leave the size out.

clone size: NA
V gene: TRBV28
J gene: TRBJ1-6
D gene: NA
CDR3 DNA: TGTGCCAGCAGTTACGTACAGGGAGTCAATTCACCCCTCCACTTT
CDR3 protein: CASSYVQGVNSPLHF

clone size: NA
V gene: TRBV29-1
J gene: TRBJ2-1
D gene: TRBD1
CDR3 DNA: TGCAGCGCCGAGGGACAGAAGTACAATGAGCAGTTCTTC
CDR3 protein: CSAEGQKYNEQFF

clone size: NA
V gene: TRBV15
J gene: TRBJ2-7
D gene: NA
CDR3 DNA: TGTGCCACCAGCAGAGATGGGGCTGGACCAGCCTACGAGCAGTACTTC
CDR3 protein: CATSRDGAGPAYEQYF

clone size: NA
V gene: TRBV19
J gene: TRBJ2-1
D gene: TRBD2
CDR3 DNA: TGTGCCAGTAGTATAGGGGCCGGGAGGAGCTCCTACAATGAGCAGTTCTTC
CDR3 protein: CASSIGAGRSSYNEQFF

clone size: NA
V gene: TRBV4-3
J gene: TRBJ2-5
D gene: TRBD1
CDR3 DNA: TGCGCCAGCAGCCCACACAGGGGCTGGAAGACCCAGTACTTC
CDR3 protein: CASSPHRGWKTQYF

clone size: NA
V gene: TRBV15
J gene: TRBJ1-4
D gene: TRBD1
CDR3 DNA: TGTGCCACCAGCGATGCCAGGCAGGGGGATGAAAAACTGTTTTTT
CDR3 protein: CATSDARQGDEKLFF

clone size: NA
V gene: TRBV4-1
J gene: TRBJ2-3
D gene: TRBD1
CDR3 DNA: TGCGCCAGCAGCCAAGTCGTTCCCCCCGGGACAGGGACAACAGATACGCAGTATTTT
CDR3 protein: CASSQVVPPGTGTTDTQYF

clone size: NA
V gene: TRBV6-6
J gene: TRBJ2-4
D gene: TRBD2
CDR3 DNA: TGTGCCAGCAGTTACTCTAGCGGGAAGGCGGGGAACATTCAGTACTTC
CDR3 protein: CASSYSSGKAGNIQYF

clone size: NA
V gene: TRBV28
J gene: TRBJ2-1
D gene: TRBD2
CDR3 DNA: TGTGCCAGCATTCGGAGCGGGAGCTATGAGCAGTTCTTC
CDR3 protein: CASIRSGSYEQFF

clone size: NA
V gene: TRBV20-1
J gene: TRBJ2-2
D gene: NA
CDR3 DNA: TGCAGTGCTAGTCGAGCGTACACCGGGGAGCTGTTTTTT
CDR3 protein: CSASRAYTGELFF

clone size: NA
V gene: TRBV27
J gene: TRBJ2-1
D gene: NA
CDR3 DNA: TGTGCCAGCCGTCCTAGTTTTCATGAGCAGTTCTTC
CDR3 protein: CASRPSFHEQFF

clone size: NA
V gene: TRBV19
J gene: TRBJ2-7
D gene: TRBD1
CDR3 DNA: TGTGCCAGTAGTATAGGTAGGGGGCACGTCGAGCAGTACTTC
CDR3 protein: CASSIGRGHVEQYF

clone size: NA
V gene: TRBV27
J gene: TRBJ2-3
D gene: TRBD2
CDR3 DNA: TGTGCCAGCAGTTTCCGCCCCCCGGGACTAGATATAGATACGCAGTATTTT
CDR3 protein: CASSFRPPGLDIDTQYF

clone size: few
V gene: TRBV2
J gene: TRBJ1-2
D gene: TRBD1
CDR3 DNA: TGTGCCAGCAGCGACGCGACAGGGTTCTATGGCTACACCTTC
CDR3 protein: CASSDATGFYGYTF

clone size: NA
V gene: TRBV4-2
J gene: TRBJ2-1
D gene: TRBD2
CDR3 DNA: TGTGCCAGCAGCCGAGCCTTAGCGGGAACTTCCTACAATGAGCAGTTCTTC
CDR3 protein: CASSRALAGTSYNEQFF

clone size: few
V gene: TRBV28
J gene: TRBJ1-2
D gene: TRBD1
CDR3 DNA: TGTGCCAGCAGCTCACAGGGGTCGGGAGGCTACACCTTC
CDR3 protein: CASSSQGSGGYTF

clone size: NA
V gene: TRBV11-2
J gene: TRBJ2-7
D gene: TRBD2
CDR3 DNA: TGTGCCAGCAGCTTAAGTCTAGCGGGCGAGCAGTACTTC
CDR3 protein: CASSLSLAGEQYF

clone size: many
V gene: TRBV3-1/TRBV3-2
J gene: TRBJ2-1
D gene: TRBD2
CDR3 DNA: TGTGCCAGCAGCCAAGGGGCTAGCGGCTACAATGAGCAGTTCTTC
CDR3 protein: CASSQGASGYNEQFF

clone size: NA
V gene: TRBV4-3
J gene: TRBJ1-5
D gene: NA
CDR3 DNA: TGCGCCAGCAGCCAAGATAGGAACAGGGGCAATCAGCCCCAGCATTTT
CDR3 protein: CASSQDRNRGNQPQHF

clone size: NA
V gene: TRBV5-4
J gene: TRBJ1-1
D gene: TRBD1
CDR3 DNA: TGTGCCAGCACGGACAGGCCGAACACTGAAGCTTTCTTT
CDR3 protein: CASTDRPNTEAFF